This T cell receptor (beta chain) was profiled in a study of blood T cell repertoires in COVID-19. Participants, roughly 18 to 90 years old, spanned approximately 26 US areas. In the authors' methods: Reference gene primers were amplified, and this amplification served to estimate nucleated cell counts. This table comes from immunoSEQ multiplex PCR, and its TCRdb copy is limited to in-frame clones, with some not included. From that table come the V and J calls and clone size; the DNA was used to work out D and trimming. The sample holds 250,000 to 350,000 clones, around 89% seen once. The clonotype was recovered from a woman under 30 with acute COVID-19. Sequenced material: PBMCs or T cells enriched from blood (not recorded which).

CDR3 sequence: CASSYTGRENTEAFF. CDR3 coding DNA: TGTGCCAGCAGTTATACAGGGAGGGAGAACACTGAAGCTTTCTTT. V and J are TRBV6-5 and TRBJ1-1; TRBD1 is a possible D gene (6 bases). Trimming stripped 3 bases from V and 1 base from J, with 12 bases between. The CDR3 sequence is 15 residues long. Germline CDR1 is MNHEY and CDR2 is SVGAGI.